The clone carrying this TCR beta chain was counted between two and nine times. Its antigen remains unidentified. Sequencing libraries made from TCR beta cDNA carried unique molecular identifiers. T cells numbering roughly 0.95 to 10 million yielded a few hundred thousand cDNA molecules. One entry per CDR3 protein, called by TCRdb with MiXCR from the PCR reads. The sample holds hundreds of thousands of distinct CDR3 sequences, roughly 27% seen once. This record belongs to a study of post-analysis software for immune sequencing data. Study summary: Included courses were relapsing-remitting and secondary progressive multiple sclerosis; progressive-relapsing multiple sclerosis was also included.

Study-wide results and caveats: Strong co-clustering by F measure was seen for same-batch samples. Comparison with controls showed significantly lower normalized Chao1 diversity in multiple sclerosis patients. Among 4 or 5 TRBV segments more frequent in patients than controls were TRBV5-6, TRBV5-1 and TRBV20-1.

The ends were cut back, 8 bases at V and 5 bases at J, with 12 bases in the middle. The germline V gene encodes CDR1 SQVTM and CDR2 ANQGSEA. This CDR3 contains 11 residues. The specimen was blood. The sequence came from a girl between 5 and 17 years old with multiple sclerosis. This chain uses TRBV29-1 with TRBJ2-5; D perhaps matches TRBD2 (5 bases). The CDR3 nucleotides read TGCAGCTCCGAAGGGAGTGAGACCCAGTACTTC. Translation: CSSEGSETQYF.